This T cell receptor (beta chain) was identified in a study of a mutant IDH1 vaccine in newly diagnosed glioma. A word on this clone: The antigen is unknown.

The CDR3 is 14 amino acids. In germline, CDR1 is SGHDN, CDR2 FVKESK. Trimming removed 1 base from V and 6 bases from J, with 9 bases in between. This table comes from immunoSEQ multiplex PCR, and its TCRdb copy is limited to in-frame clones, with some not included. The sample lists 50,000 to 70,000 clones, more than 75% occurring once. Time point of the sample: week 23, last vaccination. A single vaccine dose contained 300 ug of mutant IDH1 20-mer peptide, and topical imiquimod was used with it. This specimen was PBMCs, taken from a glioma patient whose treatment included an IDH1 peptide vaccine. The V call is TRBV14, the J call TRBJ2-2, with a weak D call TRBD2 (5 bases). The sequence was collected from a man aged 35-49 years with glioma. CDR3 DNA: TGTGCCAGCAGCCAAGGACGGGGTCCCGGGGAGCTGTTTTTT. Translating gives CASSQGRGPGELFF.